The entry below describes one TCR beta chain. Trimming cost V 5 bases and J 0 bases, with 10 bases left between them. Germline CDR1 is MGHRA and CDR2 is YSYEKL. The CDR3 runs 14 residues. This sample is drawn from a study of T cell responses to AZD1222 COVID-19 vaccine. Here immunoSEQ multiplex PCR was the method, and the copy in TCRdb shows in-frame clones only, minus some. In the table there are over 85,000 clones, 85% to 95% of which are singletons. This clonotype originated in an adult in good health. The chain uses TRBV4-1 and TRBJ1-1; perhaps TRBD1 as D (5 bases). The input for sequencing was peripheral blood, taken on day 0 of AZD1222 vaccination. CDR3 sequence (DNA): TGCGCCAGCAGCATCGGGGGACTGAACACTGAAGCTTTCTTT. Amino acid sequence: CASSIGGLNTEAFF.